This paragraph reports one TCR beta chain. What it binds is unknown. MiXCR, applied by TCRdb to the RT-PCR reads, yields one record per CDR3 protein. The sample records fewer than 600,000 distinct CDR3 sequences, less than 7.5% being singletons. These data originate in a study of response to subunit inactivated influenza vaccine. Whole-study findings and limits: Only a handful of new T cells, the authors suggested, are recruited with each seasonal influenza vaccination.

The germline V and J ends were trimmed by 11 bases and 3 bases, with 17 bases remaining between them. Germline V gives CDR1 MNHNS, CDR2 SASEGT. This CDR3 has 15 amino acids. The genes are TRBV6-1 and TRBJ2-6; D may be TRBD2 (6 bases). The clonotype was recovered from a man between 50 and 70 years old who received an inactivated influenza vaccine. The source was PBMCs from blood, collected around 25 months after vaccination. DNA of the CDR3: TGTGCCTGTTCCCCCGCGGGGCGTGGGGCCAACGTCCTGACTTTC. Its translation: CACSPAGRGANVLTF.